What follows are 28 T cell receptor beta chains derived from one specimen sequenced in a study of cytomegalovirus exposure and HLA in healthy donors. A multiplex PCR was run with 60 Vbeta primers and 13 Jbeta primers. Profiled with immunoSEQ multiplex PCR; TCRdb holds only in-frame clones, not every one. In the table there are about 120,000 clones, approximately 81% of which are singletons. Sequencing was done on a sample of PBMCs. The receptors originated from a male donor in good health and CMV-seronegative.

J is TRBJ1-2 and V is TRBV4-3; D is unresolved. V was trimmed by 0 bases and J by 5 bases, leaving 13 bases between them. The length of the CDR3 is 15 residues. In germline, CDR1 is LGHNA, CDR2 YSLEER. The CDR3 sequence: CASSQDWRTRYGYTF. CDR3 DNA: TGCGCCAGCAGCCAAGATTGGAGGACCCGATATGGCTACACCTTC.

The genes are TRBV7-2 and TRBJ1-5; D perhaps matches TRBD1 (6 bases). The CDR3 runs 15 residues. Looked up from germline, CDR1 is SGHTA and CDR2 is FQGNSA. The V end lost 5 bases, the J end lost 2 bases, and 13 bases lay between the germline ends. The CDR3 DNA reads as TGTGCCAGCAGCCCCGGGACATATCGCAATCAGCCCCAGCATTTT. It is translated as CASSPGTYRNQPQHF.

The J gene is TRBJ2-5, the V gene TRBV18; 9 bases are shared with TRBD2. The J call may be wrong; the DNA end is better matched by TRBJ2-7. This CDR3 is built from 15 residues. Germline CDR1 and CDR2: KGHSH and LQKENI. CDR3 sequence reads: CASSPSGGRSYEQYF. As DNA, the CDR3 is TGTGCCAGCTCACCTAGCGGGGGTAGGTCCTACGAGCAGTACTTC.

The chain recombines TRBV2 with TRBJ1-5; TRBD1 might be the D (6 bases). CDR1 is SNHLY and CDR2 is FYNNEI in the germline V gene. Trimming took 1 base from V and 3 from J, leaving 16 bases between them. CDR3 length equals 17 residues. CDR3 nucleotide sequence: TGTGCCAGCAGTGAAGAGCAGGGGCGATGGGACAATCAGCCCCAGCATTTT. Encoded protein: CASSEEQGRWDNQPQHF.

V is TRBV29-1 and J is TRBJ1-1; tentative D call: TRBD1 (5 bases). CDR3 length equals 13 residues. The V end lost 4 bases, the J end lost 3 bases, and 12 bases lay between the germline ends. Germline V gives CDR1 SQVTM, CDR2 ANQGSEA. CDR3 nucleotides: TGCAGCGTTGTAGTGGGGGGGGACACTGAAGCTTTCTTT. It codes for CSVVVGGDTEAFF.

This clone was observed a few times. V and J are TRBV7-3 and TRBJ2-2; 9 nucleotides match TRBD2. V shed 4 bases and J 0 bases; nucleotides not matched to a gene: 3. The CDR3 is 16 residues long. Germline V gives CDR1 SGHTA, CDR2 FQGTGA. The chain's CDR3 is CASSSKRGANTGELFF. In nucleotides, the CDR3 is TGTGCCAGCAGCTCAAAGCGGGGGGCGAACACCGGGGAGCTGTTTTTT.

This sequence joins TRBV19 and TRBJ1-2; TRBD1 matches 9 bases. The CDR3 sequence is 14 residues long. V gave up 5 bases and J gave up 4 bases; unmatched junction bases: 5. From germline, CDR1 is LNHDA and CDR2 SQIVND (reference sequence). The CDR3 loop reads CASSWTGESYGYTF. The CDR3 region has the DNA TGTGCCAGTAGTTGGACAGGGGAATCCTATGGCTACACCTTC.

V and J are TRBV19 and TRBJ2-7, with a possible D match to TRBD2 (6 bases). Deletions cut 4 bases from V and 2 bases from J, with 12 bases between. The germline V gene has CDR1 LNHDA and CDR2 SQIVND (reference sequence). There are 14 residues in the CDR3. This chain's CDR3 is CASSRRGVTYEQYF. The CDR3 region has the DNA TGTGCCAGTAGTAGGCGCGGGGTGACCTACGAGCAGTACTTC.

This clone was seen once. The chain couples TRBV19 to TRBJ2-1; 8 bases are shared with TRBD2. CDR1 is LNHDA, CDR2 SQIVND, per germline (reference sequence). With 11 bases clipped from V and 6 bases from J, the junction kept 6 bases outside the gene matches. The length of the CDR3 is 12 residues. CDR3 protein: CASGLGGNEQFF. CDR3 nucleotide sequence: TGTGCCTCGGGACTAGGTGGCAATGAGCAGTTCTTC.

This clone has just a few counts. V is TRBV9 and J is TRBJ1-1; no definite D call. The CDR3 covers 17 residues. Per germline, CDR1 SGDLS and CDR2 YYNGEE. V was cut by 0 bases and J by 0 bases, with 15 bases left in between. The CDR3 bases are TGTGCCAGCAGCGTAGAGGGCAGGACTCCAATGAACACTGAAGCTTTCTTT. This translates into CASSVEGRTPMNTEAFF.

The CDR3 DNA is TGTGCCAGCAGTTCGACTAGTTCTGGTACGCAGTATTTT. Its protein is CASSSTSSGTQYF. The chain recombines TRBV7-9 with TRBJ2-3; tentatively, D is TRBD2 (6 bases). The ends were cut back, 6 bases at V and 8 bases at J, with 15 bases in the middle. CDR1 and CDR2 (germline): SEHNR, FQNEAQ (reference sequence). The CDR3 totals 13 residues. Full variable domain (missing parts from reference TRBV7-9 and TRBJ2-3): DTGVSQNPRHKITKRGQNVTFRCDPISEHNRLYWYRQTLGQGPEFLTYFQNEAQLEKSRLLSDRFSAERPKGSFSTLEIQRTEQGDSAMYLCASSSTSSGTQYFGPGTRLTVL.

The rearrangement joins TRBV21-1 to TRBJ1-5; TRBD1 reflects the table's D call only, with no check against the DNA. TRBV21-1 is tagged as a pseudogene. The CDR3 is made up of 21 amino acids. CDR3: CASSKERWLGRGFFGGQPQHF. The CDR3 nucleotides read TGTGCCAGCAGCAAAGAGAGGTGGCTGGGCAGGGGGTTTTTCGGGGGTCAGCCCCAGCATTTT.

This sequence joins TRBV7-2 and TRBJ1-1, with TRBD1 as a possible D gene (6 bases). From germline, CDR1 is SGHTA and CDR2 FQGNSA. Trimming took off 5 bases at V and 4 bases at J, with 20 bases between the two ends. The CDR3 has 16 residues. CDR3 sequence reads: CASSREGGGGLTEAFF. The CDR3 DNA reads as TGTGCCAGCAGCCGAGAGGGTGGGGGGGGGCTCACTGAAGCTTTCTTT. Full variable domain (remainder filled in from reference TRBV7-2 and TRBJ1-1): GAGVSQSPSNKVTEKGKDVELRCDPISGHTALYWYRQSLGQGLEFLIYFQGNSAPDKSGLPSDRFSAERTGGSVSTLTIQRTQQEDSAVYLCASSREGGGGLTEAFFGQGTRLTVV.

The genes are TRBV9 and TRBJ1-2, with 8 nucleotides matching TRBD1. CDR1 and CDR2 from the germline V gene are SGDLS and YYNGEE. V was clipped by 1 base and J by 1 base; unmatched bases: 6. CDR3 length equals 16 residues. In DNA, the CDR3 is TGTGCCAGCAGCGTACGACAGGGGAGTCGTAACTATGGCTACACCTTC. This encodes CASSVRQGSRNYGYTF.

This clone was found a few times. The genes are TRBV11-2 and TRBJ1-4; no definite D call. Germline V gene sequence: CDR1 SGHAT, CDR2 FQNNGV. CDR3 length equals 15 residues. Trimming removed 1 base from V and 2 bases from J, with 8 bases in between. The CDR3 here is CASSLGTSTNEKLFF. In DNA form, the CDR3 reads TGTGCCAGCAGCTTAGGCACATCTACTAATGAAAAACTGTTTTTT. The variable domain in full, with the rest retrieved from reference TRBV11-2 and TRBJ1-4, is EAGVAQSPRYKIIEKRQSVAFWCNPISGHATLYWYQQILGQGPKLLIQFQNNGVVDDSQLPKDRFSAERLKGVDSTLKIQPAKLEDSAVYLCASSLGTSTNEKLFFGSGTQLSVL.

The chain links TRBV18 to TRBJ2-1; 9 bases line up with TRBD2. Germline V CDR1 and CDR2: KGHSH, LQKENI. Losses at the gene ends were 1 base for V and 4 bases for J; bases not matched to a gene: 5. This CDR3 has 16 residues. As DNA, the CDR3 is TGTGCCAGCTCACCACTAATAGCGGGGGAGTACAATGAGCAGTTCTTC. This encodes CASSPLIAGEYNEQFF.

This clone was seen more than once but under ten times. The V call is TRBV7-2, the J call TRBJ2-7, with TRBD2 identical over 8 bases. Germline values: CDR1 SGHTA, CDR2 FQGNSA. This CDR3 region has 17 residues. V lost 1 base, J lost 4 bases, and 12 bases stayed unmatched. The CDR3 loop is CASSLGFGQRGPYEQYF. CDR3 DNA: TGTGCCAGCAGCTTAGGATTTGGTCAGCGGGGGCCTTACGAGCAGTACTTC.

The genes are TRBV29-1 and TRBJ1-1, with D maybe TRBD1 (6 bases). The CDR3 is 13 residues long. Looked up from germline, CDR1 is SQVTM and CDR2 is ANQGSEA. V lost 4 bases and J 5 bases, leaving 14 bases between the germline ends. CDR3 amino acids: CSVAGGGRTEAFF. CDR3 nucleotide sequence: TGCAGCGTTGCTGGGGGGGGCCGGACTGAAGCTTTCTTT.

The CDR3 region is CATSAGGSGANVLTF. CDR3 nucleotide sequence: TGTGCCACCAGCGCGGGAGGGTCCGGGGCCAACGTCCTGACTTTC. This chain uses TRBV15 with TRBJ2-6; 9 positions agree with TRBD2. The CDR3 extends over 15 amino acids. CDR1 is LNHNV and CDR2 is YYDKDF in the germline V gene (reference sequence). After removal of 5 bases from V and 4 bases from J, the junction contained 3 bases not matched to a gene.

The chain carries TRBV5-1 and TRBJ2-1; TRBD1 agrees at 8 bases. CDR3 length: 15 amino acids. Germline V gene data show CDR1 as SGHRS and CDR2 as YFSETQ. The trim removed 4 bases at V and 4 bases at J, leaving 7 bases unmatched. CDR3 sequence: CASSTQGVRYNEQFF. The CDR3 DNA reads TGCGCCAGCAGCACACAGGGGGTTAGGTACAATGAGCAGTTCTTC.

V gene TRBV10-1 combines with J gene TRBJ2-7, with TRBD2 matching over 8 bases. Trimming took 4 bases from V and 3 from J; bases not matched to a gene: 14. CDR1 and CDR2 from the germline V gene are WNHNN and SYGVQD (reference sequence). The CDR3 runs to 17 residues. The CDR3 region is CASSVPASGLPVYEQYF. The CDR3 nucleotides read TGCGCCAGCAGTGTACCGGCTAGCGGGCTCCCCGTCTACGAGCAGTACTTC.

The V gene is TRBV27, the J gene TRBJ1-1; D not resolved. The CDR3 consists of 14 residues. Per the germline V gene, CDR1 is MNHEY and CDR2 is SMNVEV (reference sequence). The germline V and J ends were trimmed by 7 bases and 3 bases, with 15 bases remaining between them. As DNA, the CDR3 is TGTGCCAGCACCCGAGACCGGGTCCACACTGAAGCTTTCTTT. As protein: CASTRDRVHTEAFF.

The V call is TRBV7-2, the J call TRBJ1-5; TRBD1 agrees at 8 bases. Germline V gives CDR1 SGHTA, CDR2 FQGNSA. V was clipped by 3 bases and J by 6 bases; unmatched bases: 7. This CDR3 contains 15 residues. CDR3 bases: TGTGCCAGCAGCTTTACCGTTGACAGGGGTCAGCCCCAGCATTTT. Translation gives CASSFTVDRGQPQHF.

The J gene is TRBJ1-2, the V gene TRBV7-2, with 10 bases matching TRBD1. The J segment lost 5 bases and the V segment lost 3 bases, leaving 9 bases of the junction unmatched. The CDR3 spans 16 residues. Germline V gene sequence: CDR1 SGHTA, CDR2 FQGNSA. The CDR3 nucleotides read TGTGCCAGCAGCTTTTCCGGGACAGGGGCCCTATATGGCTACACCTTC. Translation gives CASSFSGTGALYGYTF.

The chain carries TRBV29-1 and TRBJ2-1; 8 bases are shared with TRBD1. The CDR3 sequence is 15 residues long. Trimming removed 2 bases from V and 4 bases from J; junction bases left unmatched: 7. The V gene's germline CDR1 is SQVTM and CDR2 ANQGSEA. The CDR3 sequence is CSVEIRQGAYNEQFF. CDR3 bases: TGCAGCGTTGAAATTCGGCAGGGGGCGTACAATGAGCAGTTCTTC.

Written as DNA, the CDR3 is TGCGCCAGCAGCCAAGACCGGACAGGGTTTAATGGCTACACCTTC. Amino acid sequence: CASSQDRTGFNGYTF. This chain connects TRBV4-1 to TRBJ1-2; 8 nucleotides agree with TRBD1. The germline gives CDR1 MGHRA, CDR2 YSYEKL. CDR3 size: 15 residues. Trimming cost V 0 bases and J 6 bases; bases outside gene matches: 6.

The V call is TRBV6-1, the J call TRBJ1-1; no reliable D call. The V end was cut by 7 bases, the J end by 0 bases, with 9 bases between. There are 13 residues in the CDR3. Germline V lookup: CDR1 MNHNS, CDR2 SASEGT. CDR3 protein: CASTKEVNTEAFF. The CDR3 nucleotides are TGTGCCAGCACCAAGGAGGTGAACACTGAAGCTTTCTTT.

CDR3 sequence reads: CASSPSSYEQYF. The DNA for the CDR3 is TGTGCCAGCAGCCCCAGCTCCTACGAGCAGTACTTC. This chain joins TRBV11-2 and TRBJ2-7; D call uncertain. V was clipped by 5 bases and J by 0 bases, with 5 bases between them. This CDR3 contains 12 residues. Germline V gives CDR1 SGHAT, CDR2 FQNNGV.